The 10 T cell receptor beta chains reported below all come from one sample, sequenced in a study of CD8 T cells in Susac syndrome. RNA was extracted with the RNeasy kit, and a quantity of about 0.45 to 1 ug was reverse transcribed using random hexamers. Using its own MiXCR run on the immunoSEQ multiplex PCR reads, TCRdb lists one record per CDR3 protein. The repertoire holds some 130,000 distinct CDR3 sequences, approximately 95% seen once, with more than 0.15% in the top ten. Sequencing used CD8+ T cells from PBMCs. These TCRs come from a human donor with Susac syndrome.

The chain combines TRBV12-3 or TRBV12-4 with TRBJ1-5; 8 bases are shared with TRBD1. V trimming: 6 bases; J trimming: 7 bases; junction bases outside the gene matches: 14. This CDR3 has 16 amino acids. The CDR3 nucleotides are TGTGCCAGCAGCCCTTACCACGAGACAGGGGCCCAGCCCCAGCATTTT. Translating it yields CASSPYHETGAQPQHF.

V and J are TRBV20-1 and TRBJ2-7; the match to TRBD2 covers 14 bases. This CDR3 spans 16 amino acids. Losses at the gene ends were 4 bases for V and 1 base for J; bases not matched to a gene: 6. Germline CDR1 reads DFQATT; CDR2 reads SNEGSKA (reference sequence). CDR3 region: CSATPGTSGSSYEQYF. In DNA, the CDR3 is TGCAGTGCTACCCCCGGGACTAGCGGGAGTTCCTACGAGCAGTACTTC.

The chain has TRBV6-1 and TRBJ2-5, with 9 bases that match TRBD1. Germline values: CDR1 MNHNS, CDR2 SASEGT. Trimming at V came to 0 bases and at J to 5 bases, leaving 7 bases not matched to a gene. This CDR3 is 16 amino acids long. The CDR3 coding sequence is TGTGCCAGCAGTGAAGCGCTCGGGACAGGGTTCGAGACCCAGTACTTC. Residues: CASSEALGTGFETQYF.

This chain uses TRBV27 with TRBJ2-5, with 7 bases identical to TRBD2. V lost 2 bases and J lost 5; bases outside the gene matches: 14. This CDR3 is 17 amino acids long. Germline V gene data show CDR1 as MNHEY and CDR2 as SMNVEV (reference sequence). Here the CDR3 DNA reads TGTGCCAGCAGTTTAAGGCTAGCGGAGGAGTCTTTGGAGACCCAGTACTTC. It translates to CASSLRLAEESLETQYF.

The V gene is TRBV5-6, the J gene TRBJ2-7, with no clear D. Germline loops: CDR1 SGHDT, CDR2 YYEEEE. Deletions cut 0 bases from V and 0 bases from J, with 13 bases between. This CDR3 region has 16 residues. CDR3 amino acids: CASSLEGSDSSYEQYF. As DNA, the CDR3 is TGTGCCAGCAGCTTGGAGGGATCGGATAGCTCCTACGAGCAGTACTTC.

This clonotype was seen once. The chain couples TRBV20-1 to TRBJ2-1; possibly TRBD2 for D (6 bases). Trimming stripped 6 bases from V and 0 bases from J, with 24 bases between. This CDR3 is built from 18 residues. Germline V gene sequence: CDR1 DFQATT, CDR2 SNEGSKA (reference sequence). This CDR3 is CSAKPGLGPLSSYNEQFF. The CDR3 DNA reads TGCAGTGCCAAACCGGGACTCGGCCCTCTGAGCTCCTACAATGAGCAGTTCTTC.

The V gene is TRBV12-3 or TRBV12-4, the J gene TRBJ2-3; 7 bases are shared with TRBD2. The V gene end was trimmed by 0 bases and the J gene end by 2 bases; junction bases not matched to a gene: 2. The CDR3 is 15 amino acids. The CDR3 is CASSLAGGSTDTQYF. In nucleotides, the CDR3 is TGTGCCAGCAGTTTAGCGGGAGGGTCCACAGATACGCAGTATTTT.

This chain joins TRBV20-1 and TRBJ2-1; D is undetermined. Trimming removed 2 bases at V and 0 bases at J, with 11 bases between. This CDR3 is built from 15 residues. Germline CDR1 reads DFQATT; CDR2 reads SNEGSKA (reference sequence). CDR3 DNA: TGCAGTGCTAGAAGCTCACACGTCTCCTACAATGAGCAGTTCTTC. As protein: CSARSSHVSYNEQFF.

J is TRBJ1-3 and V is TRBV27; D gene ambiguous. The germline V gene encodes CDR1 MNHEY and CDR2 SMNVEV (reference sequence). The V and J ends lost 3 bases and 3 bases respectively, with 6 bases between them. The CDR3 is 13 amino acids. The CDR3 DNA reads TGTGCCAGCAGTTTTTTCCTTGGAAACACCATATATTTT. Amino acids: CASSFFLGNTIYF.

In this sample, this clonotype turned up once. Here the CDR3 DNA reads TGCAGCGTTGAAGACACGGCCCCCCCCTATGGCTACACCTTC. Its protein product is CSVEDTAPPYGYTF. The chain joins TRBV29-1 to TRBJ1-2; D ambiguous. Trimming stripped 0 bases from V and 4 bases from J, with 12 bases between. CDR3 length: 14 amino acids. CDR1 is SQVTM and CDR2 is ANQGSEA in the germline V gene.